In this sample, the clone carrying this T cell receptor beta chain turned up once. The entry originates in a study of shared T cell receptors in the human thymus. V trimming: 4 bases; J trimming: 1 base; junction bases outside the gene matches: 17. The length of the CDR3 is 20 residues. The germline CDR1 and CDR2 sequences are SGHRS and YFSETQ. Some clones are missing from TCRdb's copy, which holds only in-frame ones; the method was immunoSEQ multiplex PCR. Of a few hundred thousand clones listed, about 95% are singletons. This TCR was sampled from a human donor. V usage is TRBV5-1 and J usage is TRBJ2-6, with TRBD2 matching over 7 bases. The material sequenced was thymocytes. The CDR3 loop reads CASSPPMRGRFVSGANVLTF. As DNA, the CDR3 is TGCGCCAGCAGCCCCCCCATGCGGGGGAGGTTCGTATCTGGGGCCAACGTCCTGACTTTC.